The 19 T cell receptor beta chains below all came from one sample that was sequenced in a study of OX40 agonist ivuxolimab in advanced cancers. Profiled with immunoSEQ multiplex PCR; TCRdb holds only in-frame clones, not every one. The sample carries roughly 67,000 clones, roughly 87% recorded once. The sample consisted of CD4+ or CD8+ T cells sorted from blood, taken in a trial of the OX40 agonist ivuxolimab. The receptors stem from an adult with an advanced solid tumor such as melanoma, head and neck, liver or kidney cancer.

The sample holds one count of this clone. The chain is built from TRBV7-2 and TRBJ2-1; 9 bases match TRBD2. The CDR3 is made up of 17 amino acids. Per the germline V gene, CDR1 is SGHTA and CDR2 is FQGNSA. The junction had 15 bases not matched to a gene; V was cut back by 5 bases and J by 7 bases. The CDR3, as DNA: TGTGCCAGCAGCCAGGTAGTAATAGCGGGAGTAGGGAATGAGCAGTTCTTC. Amino acids: CASSQVVIAGVGNEQFF.

The rearrangement joins TRBV6-1 to TRBJ1-5; D unresolved. V lost 4 bases, J lost 0 bases, and 10 bases lay in between. The CDR3 runs 15 residues. The germline V gene encodes CDR1 MNHNS and CDR2 SASEGT. The CDR3 protein is CASSVSSYSNQPQHF. Here the CDR3 DNA reads TGTGCCAGCAGTGTTTCATCCTATAGCAATCAGCCCCAGCATTTT.

This clone was found once. V usage is TRBV4-1 and J usage is TRBJ2-1; 7 bases fit TRBD2. V trimming: 4 bases; J trimming: 1 base; junction bases outside the gene matches: 7. This CDR3 is 16 amino acids long. The V gene's germline CDR1 is MGHRA and CDR2 YSYEKL. This CDR3 is CASSRPGAGSYNEQFF. The CDR3 nucleotides read TGCGCCAGCAGCCGACCTGGAGCGGGATCCTACAATGAGCAGTTCTTC.

The J gene is TRBJ1-5, the V gene TRBV2; weak D call: TRBD1 (6 bases). The V gene's germline CDR1 is SNHLY and CDR2 FYNNEI. Trimming shortened V by 4 bases and J by 6 bases, and 13 bases separated the two germline ends. The CDR3 sequence is 14 residues long. This chain's CDR3 is CASSGTGQSQPQHF. The DNA of the CDR3 is TGTGCCAGCAGTGGAACAGGGCAATCTCAGCCCCAGCATTTT.

The V and J genes are TRBV27 and TRBJ2-7; perhaps TRBD1 as D (6 bases). The V end lost 2 bases, the J end lost 6 bases, and 20 bases lay between the germline ends. The CDR3 is 16 residues long. Germline V lookup: CDR1 MNHEY, CDR2 SMNVEV (reference sequence). CDR3 DNA: TGTGCCAGCAGTTTAACCGGACAGTCCCCCGTGGTCGAGCAGTACTTC. Its translation is CASSLTGQSPVVEQYF.

The CDR3 nucleotides are TGCAGTGGGGGGACAGCTAATGGCTACACCTTC. It yields the protein CSGGTANGYTF. This chain uses TRBV20-1 with TRBJ1-2, with 7 bases lining up with TRBD1. J lost 6 bases, V lost 7 bases, and 5 bases had no gene match. Germline CDR1 is DFQATT and CDR2 is SNEGSKA (reference sequence). This CDR3 region has 11 residues.

The V gene is TRBV7-2, the J gene TRBJ1-2; D unclear. V lost 7 bases and J 8 bases, leaving 14 bases between the germline ends. The germline V gene encodes CDR1 SGHTA and CDR2 FQGNSA. The CDR3 is made up of 12 amino acids. As DNA, the CDR3 is TGTGCCAGCACCCTAGACATTGGGGGCTACACCTTC. It is translated as CASTLDIGGYTF.

The genes are TRBV19 and TRBJ2-7; a possible D gene is TRBD1 (5 bases). CDR1 and CDR2 from the germline V gene are LNHDA and SQIVND (reference sequence). The CDR3 runs to 13 residues. V lost 9 bases and J lost 3, with 15 bases in between. CDR3 sequence (DNA): TGTGCCAGCGCATTTAGACAGCACTACGAGCAGTACTTC. Protein: CASAFRQHYEQYF.

The V call is TRBV14, the J call TRBJ2-3, with TRBD2 matching 7 bases. With 4 bases clipped from V and 10 bases from J, the junction kept 17 bases outside the gene matches. The CDR3 contains 16 residues. CDR1 is SGHDN, CDR2 FVKESK, per germline. CDR3 in amino acids: CASSLGDGLGFSAQYF. The CDR3 DNA reads as TGTGCCAGCAGCCTGGGGGACGGACTAGGATTTAGCGCGCAGTATTTT.

V usage is TRBV5-4 and J usage is TRBJ2-5; D remains unclear. V was pared by 1 base and J by 0 bases, with 7 bases between. Germline CDR1 reads SGHNT; CDR2 reads YYREEE (reference sequence). The CDR3 consists of 14 residues. CDR3 in amino acids: CASSLMDYQETQYF. Here the CDR3 DNA reads TGTGCCAGCAGCTTGATGGATTACCAAGAGACCCAGTACTTC.

Only a few counts were recorded for this clone. The chain joins TRBV6-1 to TRBJ2-2, with unresolved D. Germline CDR1 is MNHNS and CDR2 is SASEGT. The CDR3 covers 13 residues. V shed 4 bases and J shed 6 bases, with 9 bases lying between them. Written as DNA, the CDR3 is TGTGCCAGCAGTGTGCGGTTCCCCGGGGAGCTGTTTTTT. Its translation: CASSVRFPGELFF.

The genes are TRBV6-5 and TRBJ1-2; a possible D gene is TRBD1 (5 bases). V was shortened by 2 bases and J by 3 bases, with 13 bases between the two germline ends. The CDR3 runs 15 residues. Germline loops: CDR1 MNHEY, CDR2 SVGAGI. The CDR3: CASSYGVDTYYGYTF. The DNA of the CDR3 is TGTGCCAGCAGTTACGGCGTGGACACCTACTATGGCTACACCTTC.

This clone was detected only a few times. Within the sample, other DNA sequences also encode this same CDR3. The chain uses TRBV5-1 and TRBJ2-7, with no clear D. The germline V and J ends were trimmed by 0 bases and 4 bases, with 11 bases remaining between them. Germline CDR1 SGHRS, CDR2 YFSETQ. The CDR3 runs 14 residues. The CDR3 spells CASSLEGRSYEQYF. DNA of the CDR3: TGCGCCAGCAGCTTGGAGGGCAGGAGTTACGAGCAGTACTTC.

The chain combines TRBV6-1 with TRBJ2-7, with D tentatively TRBD1 or TRBD2 (5 bases each). Germline V gives CDR1 MNHNS, CDR2 SASEGT. The CDR3 length is 14 residues. With 3 bases removed from V and 2 bases from J, the gap between germline ends came to 11 bases. The CDR3 DNA reads TGTGCCAGCAGTGACACCGGGGCCGCCTACGAGCAGTACTTC. It yields the protein CASSDTGAAYEQYF.

The rearrangement uses TRBV5-6 and TRBJ2-5; the D is unclear. Trimming left V 6 bases short and J 5 bases short, with 11 bases between. Germline V gene lookup returns CDR1 SGHDT and CDR2 YYEEEE. CDR3 length: 12 residues. The CDR3 protein is CASIRSGETQYF. The CDR3 DNA is TGTGCCAGCATAAGGAGTGGGGAGACCCAGTACTTC.

This clone was seen a handful of times. The chain combines TRBV19 with TRBJ1-5; TRBD1 is a possible D gene (6 bases). Germline assignment: CDR1 LNHDA and CDR2 SQIVND (reference sequence). There are 14 residues in the CDR3. Trimming stripped 7 bases from V and 3 bases from J, with 13 bases between. CDR3 DNA: TGTGCCAGTATGGGGGGGCAGACCAATCAGCCCCAGCATTTT. This gives the protein CASMGGQTNQPQHF.

The J gene is TRBJ1-1, the V gene TRBV9; perhaps TRBD1 as D (5 bases). Germline V gives CDR1 SGDLS, CDR2 YYNGEE. The CDR3 length is 14 residues. V lost 5 bases, J lost 1 base, and 12 bases lay in between. The CDR3 sequence: CASRAGTANTEAFF. The CDR3 DNA sequence: TGTGCCAGCAGAGCCGGGACGGCGAACACTGAAGCTTTCTTT. Full variable domain (remainder filled in from reference TRBV9 and TRBJ1-1): DSGVTQTPKHLITATGQRVTLRCSPRSGDLSVYWYQQSLDQGLQFLIQYYNGEERAKGNILERFSAQQFPDLHSELNLSSLELGDSALYFCASRAGTANTEAFFGQGTRLTVV.

The gene calls are TRBV27 and TRBJ1-2, with 7 bases that match TRBD1. CDR3 length: 15 amino acids. Looked up from germline, CDR1 is MNHEY and CDR2 is SMNVEV (reference sequence). The ends lost 4 bases at V and 6 bases at J; junction bases unmatched: 11. The CDR3 here is CASSSPSTGRHGYTF. In DNA form, the CDR3 reads TGTGCCAGCAGTTCACCCTCGACAGGGAGGCATGGCTACACCTTC.

The rearrangement links TRBV5-1 to TRBJ2-7; 7 nucleotides align to TRBD1. The junction had 11 bases not matched to a gene; V was cut back by 0 bases and J by 5 bases. The CDR3 extends over 16 amino acids. Per germline, CDR1 SGHRS and CDR2 YFSETQ. The CDR3 reads CASSLEGAQEKDEQYF. The CDR3 DNA follows: TGCGCCAGCAGCTTGGAGGGGGCGCAAGAGAAGGACGAGCAGTACTTC.